The rows below give T cell receptor beta chains drawn from one sample of a study of blood T cell repertoires in COVID-19. Generated by immunoSEQ multiplex PCR, the TCRdb table keeps only in-frame clones and is missing some. The table lists around 150,000 clones, approximately 82% of them singletons. Sequenced input: peripheral blood. The receptors stem from an elderly woman with acute or convalescent COVID-19. Both conserved end residues are part of each CDR3. Each record gives: clone size, D gene, J gene, V gene, CDR3 protein, CDR3 DNA. A D gene is named only where the DNA matches it firmly. Expanded clones get a size class; other rows say once, few or many, or leave the size out.

clone_size: .
d_call: TRBD1
j_call: TRBJ1-2
v_call: TRBV29-1
cdr3_aa: CSVEFRGHYGYTF
cdr3_nt: TGCAGCGTTGAGTTCAGGGGGCACTATGGCTACACCTTC

clone_size: .
d_call: .
j_call: TRBJ1-4
v_call: TRBV21-1
cdr3_aa: CASVRGTANEKLFF
cdr3_nt: TGTGCCAGCGTAAGGGGGACGGCTAATGAAAAACTGTTTTTT

clone_size: .
d_call: .
j_call: TRBJ2-1
v_call: TRBV6-2/TRBV6-3
cdr3_aa: CASSRGILEFF
cdr3_nt: TGTGCCAGCAGCCGAGGGATATTGGAGTTCTTC

clone_size: once
d_call: TRBD2
j_call: TRBJ2-1
v_call: TRBV7-9
cdr3_aa: CASSLTGTRGFNEQFF
cdr3_nt: TGTGCCAGCAGCCTAACCGGGACTAGAGGGTTCAATGAGCAGTTCTTC

clone_size: .
d_call: .
j_call: TRBJ2-1
v_call: TRBV2
cdr3_aa: CASSEDGFAGLYNEQFF
cdr3_nt: TGTGCCAGCAGTGAAGATGGGTTTGCGGGGCTCTACAATGAGCAGTTCTTC

clone_size: .
d_call: TRBD1
j_call: TRBJ1-5
v_call: TRBV7-9
cdr3_aa: CASSLETGVNQPQHF
cdr3_nt: TGTGCCAGCAGCTTAGAGACAGGGGTAAATCAGCCCCAGCATTTT

clone_size: .
d_call: TRBD2
j_call: TRBJ2-2
v_call: TRBV7-9
cdr3_aa: CASSSGREANTGELFF
cdr3_nt: TGTGCCAGCAGCTCCGGTCGGGAGGCGAACACCGGGGAGCTGTTTTTT

clone_size: .
d_call: TRBD2
j_call: TRBJ2-1
v_call: TRBV5-1
cdr3_aa: CASSLAGTRGHNEQFF
cdr3_nt: TGCGCCAGCAGCTTGGCCGGGACTAGAGGCCACAATGAGCAGTTCTTC

clone_size: .
d_call: TRBD2
j_call: TRBJ2-1
v_call: TRBV11-2
cdr3_aa: CASSLASSGGVSYNEQFF
cdr3_nt: TGTGCCAGCAGCTTAGCTAGTAGCGGGGGGGTCTCCTACAATGAGCAGTTCTTC

clone_size: .
d_call: TRBD2
j_call: TRBJ2-1
v_call: TRBV29-1
cdr3_aa: CSVNLLAGYNEQFF
cdr3_nt: TGCAGCGTAAACTTACTAGCGGGATACAATGAGCAGTTCTTC

clone_size: .
d_call: .
j_call: TRBJ1-1
v_call: TRBV4-1
cdr3_aa: CASSRISTVNTEAFF
cdr3_nt: TGCGCCAGCAGCCGGATATCGACAGTGAACACTGAAGCTTTCTTT

clone_size: .
d_call: .
j_call: TRBJ2-7
v_call: TRBV30
cdr3_aa: CAWARVDSAYEQYF
cdr3_nt: TGTGCCTGGGCTCGAGTTGACAGTGCCTACGAGCAGTACTTC

clone_size: once
d_call: TRBD1
j_call: TRBJ1-1
v_call: TRBV29-1
cdr3_aa: CSVGDPGGRAFF
cdr3_nt: TGCAGCGTTGGGGACCCAGGGGGTCGGGCTTTCTTT

clone_size: once
d_call: TRBD1
j_call: TRBJ2-5
v_call: TRBV5-6
cdr3_aa: CASSHRGAETQYF
cdr3_nt: TGTGCCAGCAGCCACAGGGGAGCGGAGACCCAGTACTTC